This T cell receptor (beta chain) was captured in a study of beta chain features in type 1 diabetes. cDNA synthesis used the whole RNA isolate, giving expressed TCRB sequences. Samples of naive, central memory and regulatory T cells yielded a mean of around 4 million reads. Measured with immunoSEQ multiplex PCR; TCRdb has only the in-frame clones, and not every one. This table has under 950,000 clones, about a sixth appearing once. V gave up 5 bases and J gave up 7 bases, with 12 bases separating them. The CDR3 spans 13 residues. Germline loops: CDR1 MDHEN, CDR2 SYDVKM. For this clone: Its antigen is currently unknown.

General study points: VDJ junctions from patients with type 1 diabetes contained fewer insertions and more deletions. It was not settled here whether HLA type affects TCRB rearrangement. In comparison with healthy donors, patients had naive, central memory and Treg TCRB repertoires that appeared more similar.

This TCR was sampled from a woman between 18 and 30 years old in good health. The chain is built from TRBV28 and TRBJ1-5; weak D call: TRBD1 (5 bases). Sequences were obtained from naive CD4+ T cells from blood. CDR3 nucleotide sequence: TGTGCCAGCAGTCCACAGGTCAACCAGCCCCAGCATTTT. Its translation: CASSPQVNQPQHF.